The 31 T cell receptor beta chains in this list originate from one sample, sequenced in a study of neurological immune-mediated disorders. Indicated time point: technical triplicate 3. TCRdb redid the calling of the 5' RACE reads with MiXCR, one entry per CDR3 protein. Found here are about 44,000 distinct CDR3 sequences, 20% to 25% of them singletons; the top ten hold less than 5%. Sequencing was done on a sample of PBMCs. These receptors were collected from a man between 60 and 75 years old with HTLV-1-associated myelopathy (HAM/TSP).

This clonotype is labeled medium-sized. The chain employs TRBV29-1 and TRBJ2-1, with 9 bases aligning to TRBD1. Germline CDR1 and CDR2: SQVTM and ANQGSEA. This CDR3 region has 12 residues. J was trimmed by 9 bases and V by 4 bases; bases with no gene match: 4. The CDR3 sequence is CSVVQGAIEQFF. The CDR3 DNA follows: TGCAGCGTTGTACAGGGGGCGATTGAGCAGTTCTTC.

This clonotype was counted at least ten times. This sequence joins TRBV5-5 and TRBJ1-6; maybe TRBD1 (6 bases). The germline V gene encodes CDR1 SGHKS and CDR2 YYEKEE (reference sequence). This CDR3 has 15 residues. V dropped 3 bases and J dropped 6 bases, with 13 bases sitting between them. The chain's CDR3 is CASSWQGTANSPLHF. The CDR3 DNA follows: TGTGCCAGCAGCTGGCAGGGGACGGCTAATTCACCCCTCCACTTT.

The chain has TRBV20-1 and TRBJ1-2, with 7 bases aligning to TRBD1. The junction had 16 bases not matched to a gene; V was cut back by 7 bases and J by 2 bases. CDR1 is DFQATT, CDR2 SNEGSKA, per germline (reference sequence). The length of the CDR3 is 16 residues. CDR3 sequence (DNA): TGCAGTGATTCAGGGGGTCCAGGTCAACCCAACTATGGCTACACCTTC. It yields the protein CSDSGGPGQPNYGYTF.

There are many counts of this clonotype. V usage is TRBV11-2 and J usage is TRBJ1-2, with D uncertain. The CDR3 has 12 residues. Trimming stripped 4 bases from V and 5 bases from J, with 8 bases between. CDR1 SGHAT and CDR2 FQNNGV come from the germline V gene. The CDR3 nucleotides read TGTGCCAGCAGCTCGCAAGGGTATGGCTACACCTTC. Translating it yields CASSSQGYGYTF.

The chain links TRBV12-3 or TRBV12-4 to TRBJ2-3; tentative D call: TRBD2 (6 bases). CDR3 length equals 15 residues. Deletions cut 5 bases from V and 1 base from J, with 13 bases between. The CDR3 coding sequence is TGTGCCAGCAGTGGTAGCGGAAAGCGCACAGATACGCAGTATTTT. Amino acid sequence: CASSGSGKRTDTQYF.

This clonotype was recorded at least ten times. This rearrangement joins TRBV15 to TRBJ2-5; maybe TRBD1 (6 bases). The CDR3 has 14 residues. CDR1 and CDR2 from the germline V gene are LNHNV and YYDKDF (reference sequence). V lost 0 bases and J lost 4, with 9 bases in between. The CDR3 spells CATSRDRGLETQYF. CDR3 bases: TGTGCCACCAGCAGAGACAGGGGATTAGAGACCCAGTACTTC.

This clonotype was recorded only once. The rearrangement links TRBV6-2 or TRBV6-3 to TRBJ2-2; no reliable D call. The V gene's germline CDR1 is MNHEY and CDR2 SVGEGT. V lost 4 bases and J 0 bases, leaving 9 bases between the germline ends. The CDR3 length is 15 residues. CDR3 sequence reads: CASSFLVANTGELFF. CDR3 nucleotides: TGTGCCAGCAGTTTTTTGGTCGCGAACACCGGGGAGCTGTTTTTT.

At least ten counts were recorded for this clonotype. The chain couples TRBV20-1 to TRBJ1-5, with D possibly being TRBD1 (6 bases). Germline loops: CDR1 DFQATT, CDR2 SNEGSKA (reference sequence). The CDR3 consists of 13 residues. V dropped 4 bases and J dropped 0 bases, with 7 bases sitting between them. The CDR3 DNA reads TGCAGTGCTACAGGGGATAGCAATCAGCCCCAGCATTTT. It yields the protein CSATGDSNQPQHF.

This clonotype was detected many times. The genes are TRBV4-1 and TRBJ2-3; maybe TRBD2 (5 bases). CDR3 size: 13 residues. V was cut by 4 bases and J by 6 bases, with 11 bases left in between. In germline, CDR1 is MGHRA, CDR2 YSYEKL. In DNA, the CDR3 is TGCGCCAGCAGCCCGACTAATTACGATACGCAGTATTTT. Its translation is CASSPTNYDTQYF.

This clonotype was counted between two and nine times. This sequence joins TRBV4-1 and TRBJ1-3, with a tentative D call TRBD1 (5 bases). Germline V lookup: CDR1 MGHRA, CDR2 YSYEKL. The V gene lost 3 bases and the J gene lost 2 bases, with 11 bases spanning the gap. The CDR3 has 15 residues. This CDR3 reads CASSQDGQPGNTIYF. CDR3 nucleotides: TGCGCCAGCAGCCAGGACGGACAACCTGGAAACACCATATATTTT.

Worth noting for this clonotype: This may come from a read error, since a much larger clone is one base off. This sequence joins TRBV7-9 and TRBJ1-5; TRBD1 matches at 9 bases. Germline V gene lookup returns CDR1 SEHNR and CDR2 FQNEAQ (reference sequence). The length of the CDR3 is 15 residues. J gave up 0 bases and V 11 bases, and 8 bases lay outside the gene matches. The CDR3 here is CAWGDRDYSNQPQHF. Here the CDR3 DNA reads TGTGCCTGGGGGGACAGGGACTATAGCAATCAGCCCCAGCATTTT.

This clonotype was found many times. The rearrangement joins TRBV18 to TRBJ2-6; TRBD1 aligns across 9 bases. The CDR3 consists of 20 residues. With 6 bases clipped from V and 1 base from J, the junction kept 16 bases outside the gene matches. The germline gives CDR1 KGHSH, CDR2 LQKENI. DNA for the CDR3: TGTGCCAGCTCTCCCGCGGCACGGACAGGGGAGGGATCTGGGGCCAACGTCCTGACTTTC. It codes for CASSPAARTGEGSGANVLTF.

Many counts were recorded for this clonotype. This chain uses TRBV20-1 with TRBJ2-5; 9 bases fit TRBD2. Germline values: CDR1 DFQATT, CDR2 SNEGSKA (reference sequence). Trimming at V came to 0 bases and at J to 4 bases, leaving 12 bases not matched to a gene. The CDR3 is 17 amino acids. This CDR3 is CSARDFLVGLARETQYF. Here the CDR3 DNA reads TGCAGTGCTAGAGATTTCCTTGTAGGACTAGCGAGAGAGACCCAGTACTTC.

The sample holds one count of this clonotype. The CDR3 loop reads CASSLQHTEAFF. The CDR3 nucleotides read TGTGCCAGCAGCTTACAGCACACTGAAGCTTTCTTT. This sequence joins TRBV7-9 and TRBJ1-1; D ambiguous. From germline, CDR1 is SEHNR and CDR2 FQNEAQ (reference sequence). The V end lost 2 bases, the J end lost 3 bases, and 4 bases lay between the germline ends. The CDR3 loop spans 12 amino acids. The full variable domain, rest sourced from reference TRBV7-9 and TRBJ1-1, is DTGVSQNPRHKITKRGQNVTFRCDPISEHNRLYWYRQTLGQGPEFLTYFQNEAQLEKSRLLSDRFSAERPKGSFSTLEIQRTEQGDSAMYLCASSLQHTEAFFGQGTRLTVV.

Note on this clonotype: Just one base apart from a much larger clone, this may be a read error. The chain is built from TRBV12-3 or TRBV12-4 and TRBJ1-2; D may be TRBD1 (5 bases). The CDR3 has 13 amino acids. As DNA, the CDR3 is TGTGCCAGCAGGTTGGCAGGGTCCTATAGCTACACCTTC. Its translation: CASRLAGSYSYTF.

The chain is built from TRBV20-1 and TRBJ2-5, with unresolved D. The end of the DNA fits TRBJ2-7 better, so the J call may be wrong. The CDR3 has 11 amino acids. Germline-derived CDR1 and CDR2 are DFQATT and SNEGSKA (reference sequence). The CDR3 DNA follows: TGCAGTGCTAGGTCCGGCTACGAGCAGTACTTC. Translated: CSARSGYEQYF.

This clonotype is labeled medium-sized. The V gene is TRBV2, the J gene TRBJ2-1; no clear D. Per germline, CDR1 SNHLY and CDR2 FYNNEI. This CDR3 has 11 residues. V gave up 3 bases and J gave up 6 bases, with 3 bases separating them. Here the CDR3 DNA reads TGTGCCAGCAGTGAGGTCAATGAGCAGTTCTTC. Translating gives CASSEVNEQFF.

The sample holds many counts of this clonotype. The V gene is TRBV5-1, the J gene TRBJ2-1; 7 positions agree with TRBD2. The junction had 6 bases not matched to a gene; V was cut back by 0 bases and J by 0 bases. The CDR3 has 17 amino acids. CDR1 and CDR2 from the germline V gene are SGHRS and YFSETQ. The CDR3 sequence is CASSLEASGISYNEQFF. As DNA, the CDR3 is TGCGCCAGCAGCTTGGAGGCTAGCGGAATCTCCTACAATGAGCAGTTCTTC.

This clonotype was seen ten or more times. The genes are TRBV5-6 and TRBJ2-1; possibly TRBD1 or TRBD2 for D (6 bases each). V lost 3 bases and J lost 1, with 14 bases in between. CDR1 is SGHDT and CDR2 is YYEEEE in the germline V gene. The CDR3 has 16 residues. The CDR3: CASSYGRGLSYNEQFF. The DNA of the CDR3 is TGTGCCAGCAGCTATGGCCGGGGGCTTTCCTACAATGAGCAGTTCTTC.

This clonotype was counted ten times or more. The chain employs TRBV5-1 and TRBJ1-4, with unresolved D. Trimming left V 3 bases short and J 8 bases short, with 14 bases between. This CDR3 comprises 14 residues. From germline, CDR1 is SGHRS and CDR2 YFSETQ. The CDR3 loop reads CASSSPGPQEKLFF. CDR3 sequence (DNA): TGCGCCAGCAGCTCCCCCGGCCCCCAAGAAAAACTGTTTTTT.

By frequency in the sample, this clonotype is medium-sized. The V gene is TRBV27, the J gene TRBJ2-2; D possibly corresponds to TRBD2 (6 bases). Between the trimmed V and J ends, which lost 7 bases and 6 bases, there was a span of 24 bases. CDR3 length: 17 residues. Germline V CDR1 and CDR2: MNHEY, SMNVEV (reference sequence). CDR3 in DNA: TGTGCCAGCAACCCCCGGGGCCTAGCGTTGGGACCCGGGGAGCTGTTTTTT. It yields the protein CASNPRGLALGPGELFF.

This clonotype was counted at least ten times. This chain uses TRBV20-1 with TRBJ2-2; a weak D match, TRBD2 (6 bases). This CDR3 has 14 residues. Deletions cut 7 bases from V and 5 bases from J, with 17 bases between. Germline CDR1 DFQATT, CDR2 SNEGSKA (reference sequence). The CDR3 DNA reads TGCAGTGTTAGGGGCCGCAGCGGGACCGGGGAGCTGTTTTTT. Protein: CSVRGRSGTGELFF.

This sequence joins TRBV6-5 and TRBJ2-6, with no clear D. This CDR3 has 16 amino acids. The germline V gene has CDR1 MNHEY and CDR2 SVGAGI. The V end was cut by 6 bases, the J end by 2 bases, with 14 bases between. Here the CDR3 DNA reads TGTGCCAGCAGCACCGCTACACACGCTGGGGCCAACGTCCTGACTTTC. Translation: CASSTATHAGANVLTF.

This clonotype came up many times. The rearrangement links TRBV20-1 to TRBJ2-7; no clear D. Trimming removed 2 bases from V and 4 bases from J, with 3 bases in between. CDR1 is DFQATT, CDR2 SNEGSKA, per germline (reference sequence). The CDR3 consists of 10 residues. The CDR3 reads CSARTYEQYF. CDR3 DNA sequence: TGCAGTGCTAGAACTTACGAGCAGTACTTC.

A remark on this clonotype: Possible read error: a much larger clone is one base away. The V call is TRBV18, the J call TRBJ2-7; tentatively, D is TRBD1 (5 bases). Trimming left V 3 bases short and J 4 bases short, with 13 bases between. Germline V gene lookup returns CDR1 KGHSH and CDR2 LQKENI. The CDR3 has 14 residues. The CDR3 DNA follows: TGTGCCAGCTCACCCAGGACAAGGCAGTACGAGCAGTACTTC. Its protein is CASSPRTRQYEQYF.

This clonotype has at least ten counts. V is TRBV20-1 and J is TRBJ1-1; tentatively, D is TRBD1 (5 bases). The CDR3 length is 13 residues. Germline-derived CDR1 and CDR2 are DFQATT and SNEGSKA (reference sequence). The germline V and J ends were trimmed by 1 base and 6 bases, with 12 bases remaining between them. The DNA for the CDR3 is TGCAGTGCTAGAGCCCTCGGGGCCGCTGAAGCTTTCTTT. This gives the protein CSARALGAAEAFF.

This clonotype was detected ten times or more. The chain is built from TRBV20-1 and TRBJ2-1, with TRBD2 identical over 10 bases. The CDR3 length is 15 residues. The V gene's germline CDR1 is DFQATT and CDR2 SNEGSKA (reference sequence). V was pared by 0 bases and J by 7 bases, with 6 bases of the junction left unmatched. For the CDR3, the DNA is TGCAGTGCTAGAGATGCTAGCGGGAGTAGTAATGAGCAGTTCTTC. Encoded protein: CSARDASGSSNEQFF.

This clonotype was found many times. This chain joins TRBV4-1 and TRBJ1-3, with D hard to call. V was pared by 2 bases and J by 3 bases, with 11 bases between. The CDR3 totals 15 residues. Germline values: CDR1 MGHRA, CDR2 YSYEKL. The CDR3 loop is CASSQPRQGGNTIYF. As DNA, the CDR3 is TGCGCCAGCAGCCAACCCAGACAAGGTGGAAACACCATATATTTT.

The J gene is TRBJ2-5, the V gene TRBV4-2; 11 bases agree with TRBD1. The germline CDR1 and CDR2 sequences are LGHNA and YNFKEQ. The CDR3 has 17 residues. The V segment lost 0 bases and the J segment 5 bases; nucleotides outside the gene matches: 8. CDR3 protein: CASSQDRTGGLHETQYF. CDR3 bases: TGTGCCAGCAGCCAAGATAGGACAGGGGGCCTCCATGAGACCCAGTACTTC.

This clonotype has just a few counts. The V gene is TRBV5-1, the J gene TRBJ2-7, with TRBD2 matching over 8 bases. Trimming removed 0 bases from V and 6 bases from J; junction bases left unmatched: 8. The CDR3 loop spans 15 amino acids. Germline values: CDR1 SGHRS, CDR2 YFSETQ. The CDR3 DNA sequence: TGCGCCAGCAGCTTGGCCGGTAGCGGGGAATCCGAGCAGTACTTC. Translated: CASSLAGSGESEQYF.

This clonotype was counted many times. CDR3 sequence: CASSSYTTTGELFF. The CDR3 nucleotides are TGCGCCAGCAGCTCTTACACTACCACCGGGGAGCTGTTTTTT. J is TRBJ2-2 and V is TRBV5-1; D gene ambiguous. Germline V lookup: CDR1 SGHRS, CDR2 YFSETQ. There are 14 residues in the CDR3. Trimming pared 3 bases from V and 4 bases from J, leaving 10 bases between.